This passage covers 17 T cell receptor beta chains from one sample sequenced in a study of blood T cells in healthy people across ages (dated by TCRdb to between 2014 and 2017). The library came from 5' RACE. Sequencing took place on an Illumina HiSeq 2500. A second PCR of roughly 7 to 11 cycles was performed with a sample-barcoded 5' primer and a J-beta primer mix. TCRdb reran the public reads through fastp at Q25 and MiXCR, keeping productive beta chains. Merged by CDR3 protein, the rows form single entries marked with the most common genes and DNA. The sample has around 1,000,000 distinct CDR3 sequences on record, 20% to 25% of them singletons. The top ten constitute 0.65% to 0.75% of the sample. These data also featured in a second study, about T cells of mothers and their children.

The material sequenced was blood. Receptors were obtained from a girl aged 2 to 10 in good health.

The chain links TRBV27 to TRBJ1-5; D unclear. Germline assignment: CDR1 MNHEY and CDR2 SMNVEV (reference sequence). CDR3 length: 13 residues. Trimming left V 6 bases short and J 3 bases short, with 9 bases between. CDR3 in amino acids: CASSPAFNQPQHF. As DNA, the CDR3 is TGTGCCAGCAGCCCCGCCTTCAATCAGCCCCAGCATTTT.

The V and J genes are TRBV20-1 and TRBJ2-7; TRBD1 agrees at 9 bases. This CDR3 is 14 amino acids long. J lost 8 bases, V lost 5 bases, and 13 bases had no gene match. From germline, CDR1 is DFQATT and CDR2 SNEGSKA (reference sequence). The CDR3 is CSAGQQGAPPKQYF. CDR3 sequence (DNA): TGCAGTGCTGGCCAACAGGGGGCGCCCCCAAAGCAGTACTTC.

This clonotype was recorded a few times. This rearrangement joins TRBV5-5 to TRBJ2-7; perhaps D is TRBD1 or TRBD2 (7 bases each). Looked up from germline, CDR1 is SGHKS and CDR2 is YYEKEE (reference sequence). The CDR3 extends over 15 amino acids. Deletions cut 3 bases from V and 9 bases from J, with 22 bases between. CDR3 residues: CASSSPYGEGAAQYF. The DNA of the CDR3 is TGTGCCAGCAGCTCCCCGTATGGGGAGGGGGCAGCGCAGTACTTC.

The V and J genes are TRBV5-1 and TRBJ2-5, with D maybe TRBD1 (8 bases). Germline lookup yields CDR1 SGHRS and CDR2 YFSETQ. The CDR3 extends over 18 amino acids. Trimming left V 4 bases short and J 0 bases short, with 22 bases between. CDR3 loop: CASSAYRGGPEYQETQYF. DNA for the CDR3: TGCGCCAGCAGCGCCTACAGGGGGGGTCCTGAGTACCAAGAGACCCAGTACTTC.

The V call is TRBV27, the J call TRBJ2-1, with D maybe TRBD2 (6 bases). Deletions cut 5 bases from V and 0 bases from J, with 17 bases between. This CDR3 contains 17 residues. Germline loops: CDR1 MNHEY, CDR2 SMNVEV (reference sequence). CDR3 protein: CASSQTLLTSSYNEQFF. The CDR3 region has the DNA TGTGCCAGCAGTCAAACCCTACTGACTAGCTCCTACAATGAGCAGTTCTTC.

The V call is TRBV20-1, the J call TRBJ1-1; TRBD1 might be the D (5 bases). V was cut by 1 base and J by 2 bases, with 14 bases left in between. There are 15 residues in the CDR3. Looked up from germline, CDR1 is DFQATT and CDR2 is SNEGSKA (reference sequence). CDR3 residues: CSARVVGTGNTEAFF. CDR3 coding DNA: TGCAGTGCTAGAGTAGTAGGTACAGGCAACACTGAAGCTTTCTTT.

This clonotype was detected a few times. DNA of the CDR3: TGCGCCAGCGGACTTAGACAGGACGGCTTCGAGCAGTACTTC. Residues: CASGLRQDGFEQYF. The chain links TRBV5-1 to TRBJ2-1; D is perhaps TRBD1 (6 bases). The J call may be mistaken, given a closer DNA end match to TRBJ2-7. In germline, CDR1 is SGHRS, CDR2 YFSETQ. This CDR3 is built from 14 residues.

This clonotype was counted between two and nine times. The CDR3 region has the DNA TGTGCCACCAGCAGAGATCTGGACAGGCCCTATGGCTACACCTTC. It codes for CATSRDLDRPYGYTF. This rearrangement joins TRBV15 to TRBJ1-2, with 7 bases fitting TRBD1. V dropped 0 bases and J dropped 4; count of bases not matched to a gene: 5. The CDR3 extends over 15 amino acids. The V gene's germline CDR1 is LNHNV and CDR2 YYDKDF (reference sequence).

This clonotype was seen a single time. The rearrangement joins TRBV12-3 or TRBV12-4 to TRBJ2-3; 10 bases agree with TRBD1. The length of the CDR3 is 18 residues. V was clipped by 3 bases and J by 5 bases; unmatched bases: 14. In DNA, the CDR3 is TGTGCCAGCAGTTTCGGGCCGATTGGACAGGGGGGTGAAGATACGCAGTATTTT. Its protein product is CASSFGPIGQGGEDTQYF.

The CDR3 here is CSAIQGEETQYF. CDR3 bases: TGCAGTGCTATACAGGGTGAAGAGACCCAGTACTTC. V is TRBV20-1 and J is TRBJ2-5, with a weak D call TRBD1 (6 bases). Germline CDR1 reads DFQATT; CDR2 reads SNEGSKA (reference sequence). V shed 4 bases and J shed 3 bases, with 9 bases lying between them. This CDR3 region has 12 residues.

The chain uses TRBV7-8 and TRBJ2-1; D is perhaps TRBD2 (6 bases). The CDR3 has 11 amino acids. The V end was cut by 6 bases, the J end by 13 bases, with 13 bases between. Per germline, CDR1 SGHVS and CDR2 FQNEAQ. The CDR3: CASRRRDQQFF. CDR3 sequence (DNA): TGTGCCAGCAGACGGAGGGATCAACAGTTCTTC.

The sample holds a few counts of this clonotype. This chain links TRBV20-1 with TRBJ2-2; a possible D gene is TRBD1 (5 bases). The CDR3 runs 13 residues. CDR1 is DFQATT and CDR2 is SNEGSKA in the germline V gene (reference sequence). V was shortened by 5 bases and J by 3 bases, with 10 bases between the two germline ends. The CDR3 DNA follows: TGCAGTGCTCCTGACAGATACACCGGGGAGCTGTTTTTT. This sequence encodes CSAPDRYTGELFF.

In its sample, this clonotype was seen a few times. CDR3: CASRLAGGYPYEQYF. The CDR3 DNA is TGTGCCAGCAGACTAGCGGGAGGGTACCCCTACGAGCAGTACTTC. V gene TRBV27 combines with J gene TRBJ2-5; 13 bases map to TRBD2. The DNA matches TRBJ2-7 better at its end, which makes the J call doubtful. The CDR3 is made up of 15 amino acids. The germline CDR1 and CDR2 sequences are MNHEY and SMNVEV (reference sequence).

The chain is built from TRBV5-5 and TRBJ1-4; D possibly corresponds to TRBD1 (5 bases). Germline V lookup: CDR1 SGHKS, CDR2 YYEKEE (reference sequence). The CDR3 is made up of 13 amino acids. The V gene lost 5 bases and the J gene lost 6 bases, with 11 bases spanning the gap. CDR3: CASSRGSDEKLFF. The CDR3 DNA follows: TGTGCCAGCAGTCGGGGGAGCGATGAAAAACTGTTTTTT.

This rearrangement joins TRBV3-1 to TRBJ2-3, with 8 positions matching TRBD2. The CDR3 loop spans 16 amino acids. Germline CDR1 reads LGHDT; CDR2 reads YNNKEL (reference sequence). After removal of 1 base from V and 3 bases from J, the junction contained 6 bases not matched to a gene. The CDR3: CASSQVDGGATDTQYF. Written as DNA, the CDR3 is TGTGCCAGCAGCCAAGTCGACGGGGGGGCGACAGATACGCAGTATTTT.

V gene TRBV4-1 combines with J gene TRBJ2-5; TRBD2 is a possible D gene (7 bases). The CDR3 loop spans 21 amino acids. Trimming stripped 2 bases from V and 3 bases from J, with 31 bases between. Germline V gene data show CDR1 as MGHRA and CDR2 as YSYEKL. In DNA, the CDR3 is TGCGCCAGCAGCCAACCTCCGGGGGAGCGGGATCCTAAGGGGGATGAAGAGACCCAGTACTTC. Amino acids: CASSQPPGERDPKGDEETQYF.

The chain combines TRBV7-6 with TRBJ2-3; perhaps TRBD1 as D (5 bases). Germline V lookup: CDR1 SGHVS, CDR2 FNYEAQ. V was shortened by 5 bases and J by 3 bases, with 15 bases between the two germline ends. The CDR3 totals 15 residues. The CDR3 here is CASSPTAGPTDTQYF. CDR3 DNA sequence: TGTGCCAGCAGCCCAACAGCAGGGCCAACAGATACGCAGTATTTT.